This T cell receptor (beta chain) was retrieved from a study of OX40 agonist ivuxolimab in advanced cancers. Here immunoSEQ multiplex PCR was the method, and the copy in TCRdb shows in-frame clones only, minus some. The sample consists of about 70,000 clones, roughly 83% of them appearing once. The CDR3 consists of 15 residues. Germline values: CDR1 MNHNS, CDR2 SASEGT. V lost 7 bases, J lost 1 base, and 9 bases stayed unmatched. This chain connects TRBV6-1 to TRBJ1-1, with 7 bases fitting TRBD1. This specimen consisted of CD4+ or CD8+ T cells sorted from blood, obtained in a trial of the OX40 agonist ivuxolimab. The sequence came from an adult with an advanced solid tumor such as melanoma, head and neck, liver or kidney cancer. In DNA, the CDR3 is TGTGCCAGCAACAGGGGAGGATCTGCGAACACTGAAGCTTTCTTT. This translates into CASNRGGSANTEAFF.